The 10 T cell receptor beta chains below all came from one sample that was sequenced in a study of blood T cell repertoires in COVID-19. The assay was immunoSEQ multiplex PCR, and TCRdb's table has in-frame clones only and misses some. The sample includes some 250,000 clones, about 83% of them seen just once. Sequenced sample: peripheral blood. The receptors stem from a man aged 35 to 55 with active or convalescent COVID-19.

The J gene is TRBJ1-3, the V gene TRBV29-1; a possible D gene is TRBD1 (6 bases). Germline CDR1 is SQVTM and CDR2 is ANQGSEA. Trimming removed 1 base from V and 8 bases from J, with 15 bases in between. The CDR3 runs 14 residues. The CDR3 is CSVEAIHREHTIYF. The CDR3 DNA is TGCAGCGTTGAAGCGATCCACAGGGAACACACCATATATTTT.

This chain uses TRBV9 with TRBJ1-1; possibly TRBD1 for D (6 bases). This CDR3 has 13 residues. Germline V gene lookup returns CDR1 SGDLS and CDR2 YYNGEE. The V end was cut by 3 bases, the J end by 2 bases, with 8 bases between. Here the CDR3 reads CASSAGANTEAFF. The CDR3 DNA follows: TGTGCCAGCAGCGCAGGGGCCAACACTGAAGCTTTCTTT.

The chain has TRBV18 and TRBJ2-7; 9 bases map to TRBD1. The ends lost 4 bases at V and 1 base at J; junction bases unmatched: 5. The CDR3 loop spans 15 amino acids. Germline V gene sequence: CDR1 KGHSH, CDR2 LQKENI. In nucleotides, the CDR3 is TGTGCCAGCTCACTCTCCGGGACAGGGTCCTACGAGCAGTACTTC. This gives the protein CASSLSGTGSYEQYF.

The chain couples TRBV3-1 (or the pseudogene TRBV3-2) to TRBJ2-2; maybe TRBD1 (6 bases). Between the trimmed V and J ends, which lost 4 bases and 6 bases, there was a span of 15 bases. CDR1 LGHDT and CDR2 YNNKEL come from the germline V gene (reference sequence). The CDR3 extends over 15 amino acids. Here the CDR3 DNA reads TGTGCCAGCAGCCTTTCCGGGACAATGCCCGGGGAGCTGTTTTTT. Its translation is CASSLSGTMPGELFF.

This rearrangement joins TRBV19 to TRBJ1-1, with D possibly being TRBD1 (6 bases). Germline V lookup: CDR1 LNHDA, CDR2 SQIVND (reference sequence). Trimming took 6 bases from V and 5 from J, leaving 16 bases between them. This CDR3 has 14 amino acids. DNA for the CDR3: TGTGCCAGTAGCGGTACAGGGAGGGGAACTGAAGCTTTCTTT. Its translation: CASSGTGRGTEAFF.

This clone was counted once. V and J are TRBV19 and TRBJ1-1, with 11 bases aligning to TRBD1. CDR1 and CDR2 from the germline V gene are LNHDA and SQIVND (reference sequence). This CDR3 has 15 residues. The ends lost 2 bases at V and 7 bases at J; junction bases unmatched: 6. CDR3 sequence: CASSITPGTGGEAFF. The CDR3 DNA sequence: TGTGCCAGTAGTATAACGCCTGGGACAGGGGGTGAAGCTTTCTTT. The entire variable domain, with the rest obtained from reference TRBV19 and TRBJ1-1, is as follows: DGGITQSPKYLFRKEGQNVTLSCEQNLNHDAMYWYRQDPGQGLRLIYYSQIVNDFQKGDIAEGYSVSREKKESFPLTVTSAQKNPTAFYLCASSITPGTGGEAFFGQGTRLTVV.

The V and J genes are TRBV28 and TRBJ1-6; D perhaps matches TRBD1 (5 bases). The V end lost 2 bases, the J end lost 10 bases, and 12 bases lay between the germline ends. Per germline, CDR1 MDHEN and CDR2 SYDVKM. This CDR3 is 14 amino acids long. In DNA form, the CDR3 reads TGTGCCAGCAGTTTAGGGCAGGGTGAATCACCCCTCCACTTT. Its translation: CASSLGQGESPLHF.

The chain carries TRBV19 and TRBJ1-1; no clear D gene. Germline CDR1 reads LNHDA; CDR2 reads SQIVND (reference sequence). Trimming took off 7 bases at V and 7 bases at J, with 19 bases between the two ends. The CDR3 is 14 amino acids. The CDR3 here is CASTPELGVGEAFF. As DNA, the CDR3 is TGTGCCAGTACACCGGAGTTGGGTGTTGGTGAAGCTTTCTTT.

This clone was recorded a few times. The gene calls are TRBV5-1 and TRBJ2-2; TRBD1 is a possible D gene (6 bases). CDR3 length: 14 residues. With 2 bases removed from V and 6 bases from J, the gap between germline ends came to 11 bases. Germline assignment: CDR1 SGHRS and CDR2 YFSETQ. CDR3 protein: CASSFDSGAGELFF. The DNA for the CDR3 is TGCGCCAGCAGCTTTGATTCAGGGGCCGGGGAGCTGTTTTTT.

The V gene is TRBV28, the J gene TRBJ1-1; TRBD1 aligns across 8 bases. CDR3 length: 12 residues. CDR1 MDHEN and CDR2 SYDVKM come from the germline V gene. Unmatched junction bases numbered 4, after V lost 6 bases and J lost 7 bases. The CDR3 DNA is TGTGCCAGCAGACGGACAGGGTATGAAGCTTTCTTT. Translating it yields CASRRTGYEAFF.